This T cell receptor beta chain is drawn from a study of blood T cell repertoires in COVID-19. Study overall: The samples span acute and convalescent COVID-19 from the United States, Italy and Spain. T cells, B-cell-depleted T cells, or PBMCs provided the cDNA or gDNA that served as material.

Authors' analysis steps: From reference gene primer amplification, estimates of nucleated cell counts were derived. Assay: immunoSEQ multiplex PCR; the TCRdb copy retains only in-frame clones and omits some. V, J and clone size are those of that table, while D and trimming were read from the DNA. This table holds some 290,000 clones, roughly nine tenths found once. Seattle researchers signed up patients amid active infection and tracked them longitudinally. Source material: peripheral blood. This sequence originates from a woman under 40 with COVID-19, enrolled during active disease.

The CDR3 DNA sequence: TGTGCCAGCAGCACGCTCGGGACAGGGGCCTACAATGAGCAGTTCTTC. This translates into CASSTLGTGAYNEQFF. The chain couples TRBV7-9 to TRBJ2-1, with 10 bases fitting TRBD1. The CDR3 loop spans 16 amino acids. V lost 5 bases to trimming and J lost 2 bases; unmatched junction nucleotides: 6. CDR1 SEHNR and CDR2 FQNEAQ come from the germline V gene (reference sequence).